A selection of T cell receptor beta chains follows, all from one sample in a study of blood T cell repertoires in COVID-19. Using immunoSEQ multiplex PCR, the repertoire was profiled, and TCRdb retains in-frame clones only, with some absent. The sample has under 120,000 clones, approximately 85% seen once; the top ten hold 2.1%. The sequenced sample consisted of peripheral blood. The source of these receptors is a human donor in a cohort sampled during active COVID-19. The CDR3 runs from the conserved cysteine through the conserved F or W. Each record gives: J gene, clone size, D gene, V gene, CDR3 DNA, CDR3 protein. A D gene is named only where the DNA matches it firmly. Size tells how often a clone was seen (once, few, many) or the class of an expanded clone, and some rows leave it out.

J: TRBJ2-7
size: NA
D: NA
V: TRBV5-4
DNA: TGTGCCAGCAGCTTAGGCGGCGGGGCAGGGCATTACGAGCAGTACTTC
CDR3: CASSLGGGAGHYEQYF

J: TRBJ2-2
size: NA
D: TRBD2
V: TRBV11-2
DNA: TGTGCCAGCAGCTTAGACCTAGCGGCGAACACCGGGGAGCTGTTTTTT
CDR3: CASSLDLAANTGELFF

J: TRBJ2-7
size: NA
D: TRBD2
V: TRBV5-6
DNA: TGTGCCAGCAGCTTGGATATAGCGGGACCCGCCTACGAGCAGTACTTC
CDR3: CASSLDIAGPAYEQYF

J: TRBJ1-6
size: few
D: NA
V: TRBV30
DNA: TGTGCCTGGAGTACCTGGACAGAAAAAAATTCACCCCTCCACTTT
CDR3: CAWSTWTEKNSPLHF

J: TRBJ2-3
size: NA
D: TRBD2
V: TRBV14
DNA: TGTGCCAGCAGCCATCGGACTAGCGGGGGACGCACAGATACGCAGTATTTT
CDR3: CASSHRTSGGRTDTQYF

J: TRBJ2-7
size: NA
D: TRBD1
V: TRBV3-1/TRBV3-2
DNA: TGTGCCAGCAGCCTTACAAAGACAGGGGCTCGCGAGCAGTACTTC
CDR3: CASSLTKTGAREQYF

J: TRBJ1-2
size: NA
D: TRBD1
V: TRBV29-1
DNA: TGCAGCGTTGATGGGGACAGCTTTAACTATGGCTACACCTTC
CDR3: CSVDGDSFNYGYTF

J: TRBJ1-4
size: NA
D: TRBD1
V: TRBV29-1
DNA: TGCAGCGTTGGACAGGGTTGGGAAAAACTGTTTTTT
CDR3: CSVGQGWEKLFF

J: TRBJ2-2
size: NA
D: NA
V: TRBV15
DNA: TGTGCCACCGGTCGGGCAGGGACCGGGGAGCTGTTTTTT
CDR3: CATGRAGTGELFF

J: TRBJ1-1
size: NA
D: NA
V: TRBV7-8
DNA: TGTGCCAGCAGCTTAGCGGTCCTGCCTAATGAAGCTTTCTTT
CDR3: CASSLAVLPNEAFF

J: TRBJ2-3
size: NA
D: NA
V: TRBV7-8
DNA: TGTGCCAGCAGCGAAGCAGGGGAGGGTGGAGATACGCAGTATTTT
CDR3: CASSEAGEGGDTQYF

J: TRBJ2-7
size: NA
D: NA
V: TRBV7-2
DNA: TGTGCCAGCAGCCAAATGGCAGTTTCCTACGAGCAGTACTTC
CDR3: CASSQMAVSYEQYF

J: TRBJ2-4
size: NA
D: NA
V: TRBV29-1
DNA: TGCAGCGCCCAGGGGCTGCGTACAGACATTCAGTACTTC
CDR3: CSAQGLRTDIQYF

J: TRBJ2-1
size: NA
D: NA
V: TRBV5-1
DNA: TGCGCCAGCAGCCCAAGTGGGAGCTCCTACAATGAGCAGTTCTTC
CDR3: CASSPSGSSYNEQFF

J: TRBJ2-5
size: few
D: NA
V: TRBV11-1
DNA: TGTGCCAGCAGCCCGGGGGTCCAAGAGACCCAGTACTTC
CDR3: CASSPGVQETQYF

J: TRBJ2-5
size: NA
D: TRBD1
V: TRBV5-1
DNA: TGCGCCAGCAGTGGACAGGAGAAAGAGACCCAGTACTTC
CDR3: CASSGQEKETQYF

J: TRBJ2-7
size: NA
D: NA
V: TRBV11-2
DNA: TGTGCCAGCAGCTTCACACCCTACGAGCAGTACTTC
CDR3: CASSFTPYEQYF

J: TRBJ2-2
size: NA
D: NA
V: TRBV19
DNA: TGTGCCAGTAGTATGGGTAGGCGGGTTTCGGCCGGGGAGCTGTTTTTT
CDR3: CASSMGRRVSAGELFF

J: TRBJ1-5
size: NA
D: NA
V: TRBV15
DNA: TGTGCCACCAGTCCGGAGGGTAATCAGCCCCAGCATTTT
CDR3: CATSPEGNQPQHF

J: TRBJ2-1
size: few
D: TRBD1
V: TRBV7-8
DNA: TGTGCCAGCAGCTTAGGGGGACAGAGCTCCTACAATGAGCAGTTCTTC
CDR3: CASSLGGQSSYNEQFF

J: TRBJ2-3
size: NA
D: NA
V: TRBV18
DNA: TGTGCCAGCTCCCCGGGGGGCGCAGATACGCAGTATTTT
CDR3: CASSPGGADTQYF

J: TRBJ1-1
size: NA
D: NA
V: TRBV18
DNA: TGTGCCAGCTCACTCGCACAGGGATGGACTGAAGCTTTCTTT
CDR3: CASSLAQGWTEAFF

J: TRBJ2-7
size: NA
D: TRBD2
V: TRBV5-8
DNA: TGTGCCAGCATAAGACTAGCGGCCTACGAGCAGTACTTC
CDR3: CASIRLAAYEQYF

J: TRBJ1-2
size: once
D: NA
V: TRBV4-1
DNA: TGCGCCAGCAGCCAGGGGAGTTACTATGGCTACACCTTC
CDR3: CASSQGSYYGYTF

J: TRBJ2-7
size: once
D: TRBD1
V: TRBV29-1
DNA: TGCAGCGTTGTGGGACAGGGGATCTACGAGCAGTACTTC
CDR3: CSVVGQGIYEQYF

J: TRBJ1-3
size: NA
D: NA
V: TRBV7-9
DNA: TGTGCCAGCAGCCGAAGAGAGAGCTCTGGAAACACCATATATTTT
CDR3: CASSRRESSGNTIYF

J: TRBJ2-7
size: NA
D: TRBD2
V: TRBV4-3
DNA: TGCGCCAGCAGCCCAGGGTGGACTAGCGAGGCTTACGAGCAGTACTTC
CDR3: CASSPGWTSEAYEQYF

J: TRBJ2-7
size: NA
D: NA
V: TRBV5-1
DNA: TGCGCCAGCAGCTTGGCAGACGAGCAGTACTTC
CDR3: CASSLADEQYF

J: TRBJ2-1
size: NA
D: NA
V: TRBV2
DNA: TGTGCCAGCAGCGGGGACTACAATGAGCAGTTCTTC
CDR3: CASSGDYNEQFF

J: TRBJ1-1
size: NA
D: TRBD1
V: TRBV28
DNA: TGTGCCAGCAGTCCACAAGGGACAGGGCCCACTGAAGCTTTCTTT
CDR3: CASSPQGTGPTEAFF

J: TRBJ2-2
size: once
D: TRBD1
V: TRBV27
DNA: TGTGCCAGCCGCACGGAACCGGGACAGGGAGTAACCGGGGAGCTGTTTTTT
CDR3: CASRTEPGQGVTGELFF

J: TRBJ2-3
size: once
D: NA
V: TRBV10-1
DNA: TGCGCCAGCAGTGACCGACGACTAGTTCTAGGAGATACGCAGTATTTT
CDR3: CASSDRRLVLGDTQYF

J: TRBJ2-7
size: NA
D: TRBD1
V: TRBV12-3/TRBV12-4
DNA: TGTGCCAGCAGTGTTACAGGGGACGAGCAGTACTTC
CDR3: CASSVTGDEQYF

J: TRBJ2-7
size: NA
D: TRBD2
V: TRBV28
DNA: TGTGCCAGCAGTACCCCCGGGGGGGACGGGTACTTC
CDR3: CASSTPGGDGYF

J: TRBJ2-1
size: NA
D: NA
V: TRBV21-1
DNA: TGTGCCAGCACCCATCGGTGGCGGGGGGGTCATTTCTGCTACAATGAGCAGTTCTTC
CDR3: CASTHRWRGGHFCYNEQFF

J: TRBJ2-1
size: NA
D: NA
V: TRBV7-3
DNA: TGTGCCAGCAGCTTAAATAGCGACTCCTACAGTGAGCAGTTCTTC
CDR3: CASSLNSDSYSEQFF

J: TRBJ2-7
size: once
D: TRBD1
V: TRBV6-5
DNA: TGTGCCAGCAGTTACGGGGACCCGGGACAGATCTACGAGCAGTACTTC
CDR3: CASSYGDPGQIYEQYF

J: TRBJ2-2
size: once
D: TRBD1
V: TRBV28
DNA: TGTGCCAGCAGTCGGGACAGAACGAAGAGTAACACCGGGGAGCTGTTTTTT
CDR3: CASSRDRTKSNTGELFF

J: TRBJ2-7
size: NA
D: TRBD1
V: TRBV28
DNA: TGTGCCAGCAGTTCCTCCGGGACAGGATCTAACGAGCAGTACTTC
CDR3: CASSSSGTGSNEQYF

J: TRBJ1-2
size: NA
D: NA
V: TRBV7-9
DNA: TGTGCCAGCAGCTTAGAGGGGTCTGGCTACACCTTC
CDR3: CASSLEGSGYTF

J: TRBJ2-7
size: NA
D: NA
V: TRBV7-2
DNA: TGTGCCAGCAGCTTAACGGGGTTACTTTACGAGCAGTACTTC
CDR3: CASSLTGLLYEQYF

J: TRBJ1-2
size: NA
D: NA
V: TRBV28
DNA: TGTGCCAGCACCACAGACAATCCTCCCTCGTCGGGCTACACCTTC
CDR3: CASTTDNPPSSGYTF

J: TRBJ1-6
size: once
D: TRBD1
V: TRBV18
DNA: TGTGCCAGCTCACCAGCGGGACAGTATAATTCACCCCTCCACTTT
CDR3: CASSPAGQYNSPLHF

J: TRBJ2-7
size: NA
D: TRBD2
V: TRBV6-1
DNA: TGTGCCAGCAGTGAAGTGGGACTAGGTCCCGAGCAGTACTTC
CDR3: CASSEVGLGPEQYF

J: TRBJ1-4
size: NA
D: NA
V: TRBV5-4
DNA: TGTGCCAGCGGCCCACAGGGACGTGATGAAAAACTGTTTTTT
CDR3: CASGPQGRDEKLFF

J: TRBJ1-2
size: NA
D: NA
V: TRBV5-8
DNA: TGTGCCAGCAGCTTGGGAGGGCCCGTCGACACCTTC
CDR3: CASSLGGPVDTF

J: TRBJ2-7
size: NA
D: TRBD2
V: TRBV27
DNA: TGTGCCAGCAGGAGCATAGCGGGAGGGGTTTACGAGCAGTACTTC
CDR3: CASRSIAGGVYEQYF

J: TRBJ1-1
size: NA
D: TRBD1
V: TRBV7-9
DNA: TGTGCCAGCAGCTTATCCGGGACAGGGAACACTGAAGCTTTCTTT
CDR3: CASSLSGTGNTEAFF

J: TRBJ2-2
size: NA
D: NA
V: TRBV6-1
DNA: TGTGCCAGCAGTGAAGCGGGCGAGAAAGGGGAGCTGTTTTTT
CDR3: CASSEAGEKGELFF

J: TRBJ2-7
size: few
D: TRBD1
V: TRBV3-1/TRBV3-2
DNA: TGTGCCAGCAGCCAAATTAGGACAGGAGAGCAGTACTTC
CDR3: CASSQIRTGEQYF

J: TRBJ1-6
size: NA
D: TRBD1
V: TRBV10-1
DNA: TGCGCCAGCAAAGGACAGGGGCATTATAATTCACCCCTCCACTTT
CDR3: CASKGQGHYNSPLHF

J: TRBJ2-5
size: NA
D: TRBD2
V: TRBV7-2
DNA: TGTGCCAGCAGCTTAGTTCGACTACCGGTACCGGGACTACAAGAGACCCAGTACTTC
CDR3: CASSLVRLPVPGLQETQYF

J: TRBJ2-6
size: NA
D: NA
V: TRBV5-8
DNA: TGTGCCAGCAGCGCCACCACAGGGCTTGGGGCCAACGTCCTGACTTTC
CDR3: CASSATTGLGANVLTF